These T cell receptor beta chains were read from a single sample in a study of cytomegalovirus exposure and HLA in healthy donors. TCRdb's table, derived via immunoSEQ multiplex PCR, lists solely in-frame clones and lacks some. The table has more than 120,000 clones, 70% to 85% seen once. Sequenced: PBMCs. Receptor source: a male donor in good health and CMV-seronegative. Both conserved end residues are trimmed from each CDR3.

j_gene	v_gene	CDR3aa
TRBJ2-1	TRBV7-9	ASSHTSAGPHEQF
TRBJ2-5	TRBV7-3	ASNPLGQSKETQY
TRBJ1-2	TRBV28	ASVENYGYT
TRBJ2-7	TRBV29-1	SVGGMYEQY
TRBJ2-7	TRBV19	ASSIALAGYEQY
TRBJ1-5	TRBV5-8	ASSLASGEQPQH
.	TRBV30	AWGQGKHYEQY
TRBJ1-2	TRBV6-6	ASSYSGQGNYGYT
TRBJ2-3	TRBV4-1	ATSIAVSTDTQY
TRBJ2-1	TRBV6-5	ASSPQRRNNEQF
TRBJ1-5	TRBV7-2	ASSFGNQPQH
TRBJ2-3	TRBV30	AWAQADTQY
TRBJ1-5	TRBV6-6	ASSTRTGGNQPQH
TRBJ2-2	TRBV12-5	ASGLGQGNTGELF
TRBJ1-1	TRBV5-6	ASNNRGNAEAF
TRBJ2-7	TRBV7-2	ASSSHEGAVYEQY
TRBJ1-2	TRBV6-6	ASTRPSGSYGYT
TRBJ2-5	TRBV13	ASSLRLAGQETQY
TRBJ2-7	TRBV9	ASSNPGQKNEQY
TRBJ1-1	TRBV9	ASSVVAGMNTEAF
TRBJ2-7	TRBV5-6	ASSPGLAGAYEQY
TRBJ1-1	TRBV5-1	ASSARGLLRMNTEAF
TRBJ1-1	TRBV27	ASSPDRAEAF
TRBJ2-3	TRBV30	AWSLLNTQY
TRBJ2-1	TRBV5-6	ASSLAVGGEQF
TRBJ2-5	TRBV19	ASSMGSNQETQY
TRBJ1-5	TRBV9	ASSLWGGNQPQH
TRBJ2-3	TRBV7-9	ASSPPGGGVDTQY
.	TRBV28	ASSIQGGSYEQY
TRBJ1-1	TRBV2	ATGWGETEAF
TRBJ1-2	TRBV27	ASSFLRDRRYT
TRBJ2-1	TRBV7-9	ASSEYNEQF
TRBJ2-3	TRBV19	ASSSVSDTQY
TRBJ2-1	TRBV7-9	ASSLVTTMYEQF
TRBJ2-7	TRBV7-2	ASSLGGQTYEQY
TRBJ2-3	TRBV4-1	ASSQGEGRPSTDTQY
TRBJ2-3	TRBV27	ASSLFGLAGAGMDTQY
TRBJ2-2	TRBV19	ASRGTGLRGTGELF
TRBJ2-5	TRBV11-2	ASRFGTSGETQY
TRBJ2-2	TRBV5-6	ASSLGAAGVLF
TRBJ2-1	TRBV7-9	ASSSTGSNEQF
TRBJ1-1	TRBV6-6	ASSYSTLNTEAF
TRBJ2-7	TRBV19	ASSSSTSFGQY
TRBJ1-5	TRBV10-3	AISESQGISQPQH
TRBJ1-1	TRBV18	ASSPAEGNTEAF
TRBJ2-1	TRBV7-3	ASSPTSGNYNEQF
TRBJ2-7	TRBV28	ASSHELFGTSGSYEQY